Below, one T cell receptor (beta chain) is given with its context. Its antigen is currently unknown. PCR employed 60 Vbeta and 13 Jbeta primers. Sequencing used immunoSEQ multiplex PCR; TCRdb keeps in-frame clones, though not all of them. The data contain about 120,000 clones, around 72% of them singletons. This sample is part of a study of cytomegalovirus exposure and HLA in healthy donors. Findings and limits, study-wide: Sequencing probably produced one cluster of sequence variants that were highly shared. The study found most TCR sequences rare, yet found some public TCRs in many donors.

In germline, CDR1 is GTSNPN, CDR2 SVGIG (reference sequence). The CDR3 is 15 amino acids. V lost 3 bases and J 2 bases, leaving 14 bases between the germline ends. The rearrangement links TRBV30 to TRBJ1-3; D may be TRBD1 (6 bases). The source of this sequence is a man between 25 and 39 years old in good health and CMV-seronegative. The sample comprised PBMCs. DNA of the CDR3: TGTGCCTGGAGGGAAACAGGGTACGCTGGAAACACCATATATTTT. It translates to CAWRETGYAGNTIYF.